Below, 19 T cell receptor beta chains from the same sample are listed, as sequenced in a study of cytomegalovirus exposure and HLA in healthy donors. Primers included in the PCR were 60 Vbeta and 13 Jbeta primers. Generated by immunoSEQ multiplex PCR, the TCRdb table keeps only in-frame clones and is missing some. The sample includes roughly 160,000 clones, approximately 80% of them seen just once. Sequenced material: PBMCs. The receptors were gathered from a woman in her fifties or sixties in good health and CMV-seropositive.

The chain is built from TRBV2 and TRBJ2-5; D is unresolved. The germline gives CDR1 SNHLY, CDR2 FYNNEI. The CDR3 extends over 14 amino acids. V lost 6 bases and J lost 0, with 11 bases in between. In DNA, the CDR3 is TGTGCCAGCAGGGAAACAGTGTACCAAGAGACCCAGTACTTC. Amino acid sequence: CASRETVYQETQYF. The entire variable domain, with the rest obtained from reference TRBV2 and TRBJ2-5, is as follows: EPEVTQTPSHQVTQMGQEVILRCVPISNHLYFYWYRQILGQKVEFLVSFYNNEISEKSEIFDDQFSVERPDGSNFTLKIRSTKLEDSAMYFCASRETVYQETQYFGPGTRLLVL.

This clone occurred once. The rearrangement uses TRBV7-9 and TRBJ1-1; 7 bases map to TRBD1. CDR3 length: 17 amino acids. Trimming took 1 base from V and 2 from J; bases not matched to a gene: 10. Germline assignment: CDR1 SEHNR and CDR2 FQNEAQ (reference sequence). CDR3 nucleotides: TGTGCCAGCAGCTTAGTCTTAGGGGGCGTCTTCAACACTGAAGCTTTCTTT. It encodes CASSLVLGGVFNTEAFF.

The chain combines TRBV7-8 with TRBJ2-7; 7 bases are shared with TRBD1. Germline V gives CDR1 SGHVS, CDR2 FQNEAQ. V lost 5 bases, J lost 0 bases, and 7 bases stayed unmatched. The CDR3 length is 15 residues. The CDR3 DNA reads TGTGCCAGCAGCCAGTGGGGACAGTTCTCCTACGAGCAGTACTTC. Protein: CASSQWGQFSYEQYF.

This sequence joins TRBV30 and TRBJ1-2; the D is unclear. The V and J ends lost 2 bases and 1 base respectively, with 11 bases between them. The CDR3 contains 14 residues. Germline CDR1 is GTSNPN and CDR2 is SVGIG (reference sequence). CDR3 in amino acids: CAWSFEEGNYGYTF. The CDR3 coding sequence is TGTGCCTGGAGTTTTGAGGAGGGTAACTATGGCTACACCTTC.

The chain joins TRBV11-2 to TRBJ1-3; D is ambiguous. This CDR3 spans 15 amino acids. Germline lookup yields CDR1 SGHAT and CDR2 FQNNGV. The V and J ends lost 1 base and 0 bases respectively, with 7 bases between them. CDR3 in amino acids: CASSLGRGSGNTIYF. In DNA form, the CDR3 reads TGTGCCAGCAGCTTAGGGCGGGGCTCTGGAAACACCATATATTTT.

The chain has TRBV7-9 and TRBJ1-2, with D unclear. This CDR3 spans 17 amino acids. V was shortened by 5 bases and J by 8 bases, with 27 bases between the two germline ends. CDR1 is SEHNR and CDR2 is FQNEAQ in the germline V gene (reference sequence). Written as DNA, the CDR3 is TGTGCCAGCAGCCCCGGGATGGACGGCCTCCGTTCCGTCGGCTACACCTTC. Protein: CASSPGMDGLRSVGYTF.

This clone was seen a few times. The chain's CDR3 is CAARGLHSGNTIYF. CDR3 bases: TGTGCCGCCCGCGGTCTACACTCTGGAAACACCATATATTTT. The genes are TRBV30 and TRBJ1-3; no reliable D call. This CDR3 comprises 14 residues. Germline values: CDR1 GTSNPN, CDR2 SVGIG (reference sequence). Trimming removed 8 bases from V and 0 bases from J, with 14 bases in between. The complete variable domain, with remaining parts taken from reference TRBV30 and TRBJ1-3, reads SQTIHQWPATLVQPVGSPLSLECTVEGTSNPNLYWYRQAAGRGLQLLFYSVGIGQISSEVPQNLSASRPQDRQFILSSKKLLLSDSGFYLCAARGLHSGNTIYFGEGSWLTVV.

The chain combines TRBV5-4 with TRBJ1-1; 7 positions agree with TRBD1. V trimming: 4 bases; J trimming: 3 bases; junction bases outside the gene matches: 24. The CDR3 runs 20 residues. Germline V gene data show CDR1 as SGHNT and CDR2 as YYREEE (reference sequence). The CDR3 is CASSGGSLDRLIRVDTEAFF. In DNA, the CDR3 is TGTGCCAGCAGCGGGGGTAGCTTGGACAGGTTAATTAGAGTGGACACTGAAGCTTTCTTT. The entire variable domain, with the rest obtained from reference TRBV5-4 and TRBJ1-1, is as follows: ETGVTQSPTHLIKTRGQQVTLRCSSQSGHNTVSWYQQALGQGPQFIFQYYREEENGRGNFPPRFSGLQFPNYSSELNVNALELDDSALYLCASSGGSLDRLIRVDTEAFFGQGTRLTVV.

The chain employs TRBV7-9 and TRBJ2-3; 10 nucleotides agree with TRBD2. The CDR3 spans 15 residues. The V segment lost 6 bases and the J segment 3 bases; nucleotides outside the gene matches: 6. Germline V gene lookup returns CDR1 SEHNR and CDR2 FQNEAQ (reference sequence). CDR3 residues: CASSPSGRETDTQYF. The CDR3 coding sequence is TGTGCCAGCAGTCCCAGCGGGAGGGAGACAGATACGCAGTATTTT.

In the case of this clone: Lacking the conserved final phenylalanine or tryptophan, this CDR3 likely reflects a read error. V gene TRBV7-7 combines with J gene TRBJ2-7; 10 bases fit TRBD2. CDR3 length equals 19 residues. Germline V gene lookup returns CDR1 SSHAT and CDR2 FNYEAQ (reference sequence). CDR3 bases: TGTGCTAGCAGCTTAGAACCCCCCCGGACTAGCGGCAAAACCTACGAGCAGTACTCC. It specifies CASSLEPPRTSGKTYEQYS.

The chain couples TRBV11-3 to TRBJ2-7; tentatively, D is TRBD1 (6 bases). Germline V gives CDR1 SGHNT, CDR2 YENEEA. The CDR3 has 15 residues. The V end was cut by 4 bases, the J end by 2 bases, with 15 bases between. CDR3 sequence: CASSSLTGGTYEQYF. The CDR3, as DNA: TGTGCCAGCAGCTCCCTGACAGGTGGAACCTACGAGCAGTACTTC.

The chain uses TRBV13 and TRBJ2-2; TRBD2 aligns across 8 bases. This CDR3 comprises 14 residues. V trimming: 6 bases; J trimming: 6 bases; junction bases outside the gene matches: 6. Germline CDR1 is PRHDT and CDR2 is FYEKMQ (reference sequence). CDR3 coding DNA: TGTGCCAGCAGGAGTGCGGGGGGTTCCGGGGAGCTGTTTTTT. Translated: CASRSAGGSGELFF. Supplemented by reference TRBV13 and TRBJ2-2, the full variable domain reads AAGVIQSPRHLIKEKRETATLKCYPIPRHDTVYWYQQGPGQDPQFLISFYEKMQSDKGSIPDRFSAQQFSDYHSELNMSSLELGDSALYFCASRSAGGSGELFFGEGSRLTVL.

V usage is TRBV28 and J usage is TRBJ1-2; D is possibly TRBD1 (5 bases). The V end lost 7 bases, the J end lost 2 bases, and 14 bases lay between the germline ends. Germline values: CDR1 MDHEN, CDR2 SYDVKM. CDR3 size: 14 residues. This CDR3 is CASTLGQENYGYTF. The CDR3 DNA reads TGTGCCAGCACATTGGGGCAGGAGAACTATGGCTACACCTTC.

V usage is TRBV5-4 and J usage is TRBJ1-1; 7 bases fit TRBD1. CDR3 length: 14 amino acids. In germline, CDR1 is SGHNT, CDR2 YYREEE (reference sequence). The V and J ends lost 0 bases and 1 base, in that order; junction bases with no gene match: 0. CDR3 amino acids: CASSLAGGNTEAFF. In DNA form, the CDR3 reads TGTGCCAGCAGCTTGGCAGGGGGGAACACTGAAGCTTTCTTT.

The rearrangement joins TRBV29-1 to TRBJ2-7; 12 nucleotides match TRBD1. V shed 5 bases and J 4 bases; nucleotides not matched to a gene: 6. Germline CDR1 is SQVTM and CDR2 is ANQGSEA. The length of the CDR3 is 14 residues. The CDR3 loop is CSVRGQGAMYEQYF. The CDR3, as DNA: TGCAGCGTTAGGGGACAGGGGGCGATGTACGAGCAGTACTTC.

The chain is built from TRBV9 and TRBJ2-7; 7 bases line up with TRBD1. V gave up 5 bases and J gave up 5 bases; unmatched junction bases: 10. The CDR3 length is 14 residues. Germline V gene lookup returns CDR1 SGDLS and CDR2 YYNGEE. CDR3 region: CASSPGQSKNEQYF. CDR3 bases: TGTGCCAGCAGTCCGGGACAGTCGAAAAACGAGCAGTACTTC. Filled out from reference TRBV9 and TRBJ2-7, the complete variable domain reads DSGVTQTPKHLITATGQRVTLRCSPRSGDLSVYWYQQSLDQGLQFLIQYYNGEERAKGNILERFSAQQFPDLHSELNLSSLELGDSALYFCASSPGQSKNEQYFGPGTRLTVT.

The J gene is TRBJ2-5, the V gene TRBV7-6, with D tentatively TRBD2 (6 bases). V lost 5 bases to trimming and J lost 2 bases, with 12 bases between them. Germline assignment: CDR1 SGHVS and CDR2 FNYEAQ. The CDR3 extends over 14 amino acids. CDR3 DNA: TGTGCCAGCAGCGCCCTAGCGACACAAGAGACCCAGTACTTC. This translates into CASSALATQETQYF.

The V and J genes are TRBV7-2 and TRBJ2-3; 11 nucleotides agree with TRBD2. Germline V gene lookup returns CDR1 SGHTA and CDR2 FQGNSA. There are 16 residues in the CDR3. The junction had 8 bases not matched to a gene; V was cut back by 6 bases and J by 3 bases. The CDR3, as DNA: TGTGCCAGCAGTCGCCTAGCGGGGGGTTTGACAGATACGCAGTATTTT. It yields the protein CASSRLAGGLTDTQYF.

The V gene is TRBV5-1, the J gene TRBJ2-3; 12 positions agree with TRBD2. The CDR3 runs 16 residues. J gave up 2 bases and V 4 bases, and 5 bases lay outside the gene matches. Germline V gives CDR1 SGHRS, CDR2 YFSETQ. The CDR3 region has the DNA TGCGCCAGCAGCCCCAGGACTAGCGGGGTCACAGATACGCAGTATTTT. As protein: CASSPRTSGVTDTQYF.